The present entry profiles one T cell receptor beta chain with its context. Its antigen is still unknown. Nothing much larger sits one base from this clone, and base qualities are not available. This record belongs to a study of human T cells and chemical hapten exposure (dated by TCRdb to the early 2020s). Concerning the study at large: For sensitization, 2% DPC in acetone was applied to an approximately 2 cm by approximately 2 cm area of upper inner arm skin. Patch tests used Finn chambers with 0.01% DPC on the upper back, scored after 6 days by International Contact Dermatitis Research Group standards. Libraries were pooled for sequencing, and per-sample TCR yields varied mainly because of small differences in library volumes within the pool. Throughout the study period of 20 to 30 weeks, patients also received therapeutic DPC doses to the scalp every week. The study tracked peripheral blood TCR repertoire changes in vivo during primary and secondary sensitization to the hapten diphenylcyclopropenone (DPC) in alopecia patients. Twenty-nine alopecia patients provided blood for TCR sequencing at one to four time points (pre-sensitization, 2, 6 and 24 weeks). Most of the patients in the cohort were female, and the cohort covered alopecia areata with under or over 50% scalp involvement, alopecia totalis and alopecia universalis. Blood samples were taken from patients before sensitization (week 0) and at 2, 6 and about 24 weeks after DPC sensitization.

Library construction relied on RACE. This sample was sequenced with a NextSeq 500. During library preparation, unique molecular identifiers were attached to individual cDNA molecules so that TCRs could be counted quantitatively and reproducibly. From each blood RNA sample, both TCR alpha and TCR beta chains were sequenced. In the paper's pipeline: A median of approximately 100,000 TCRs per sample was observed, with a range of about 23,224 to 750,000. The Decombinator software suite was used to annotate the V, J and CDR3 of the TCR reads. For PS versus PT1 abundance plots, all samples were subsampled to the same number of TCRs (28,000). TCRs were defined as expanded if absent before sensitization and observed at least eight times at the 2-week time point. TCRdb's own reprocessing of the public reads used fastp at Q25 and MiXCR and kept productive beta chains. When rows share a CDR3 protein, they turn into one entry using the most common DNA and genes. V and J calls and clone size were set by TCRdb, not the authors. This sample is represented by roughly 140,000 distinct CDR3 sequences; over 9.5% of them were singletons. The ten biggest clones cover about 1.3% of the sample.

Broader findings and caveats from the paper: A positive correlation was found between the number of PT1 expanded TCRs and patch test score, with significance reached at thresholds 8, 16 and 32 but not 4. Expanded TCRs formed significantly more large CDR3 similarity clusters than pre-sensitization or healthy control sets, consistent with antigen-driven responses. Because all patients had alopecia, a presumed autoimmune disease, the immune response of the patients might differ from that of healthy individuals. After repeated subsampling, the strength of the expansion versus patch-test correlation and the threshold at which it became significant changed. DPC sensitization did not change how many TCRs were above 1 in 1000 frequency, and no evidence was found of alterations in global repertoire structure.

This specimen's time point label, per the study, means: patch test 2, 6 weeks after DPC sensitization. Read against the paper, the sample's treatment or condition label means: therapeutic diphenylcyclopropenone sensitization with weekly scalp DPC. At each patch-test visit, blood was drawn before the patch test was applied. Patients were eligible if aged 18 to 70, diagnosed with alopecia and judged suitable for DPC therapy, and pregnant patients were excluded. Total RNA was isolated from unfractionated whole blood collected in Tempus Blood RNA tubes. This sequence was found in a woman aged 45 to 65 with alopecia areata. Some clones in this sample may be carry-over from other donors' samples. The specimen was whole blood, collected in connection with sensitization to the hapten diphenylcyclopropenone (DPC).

The CDR3 corresponds to CASSLVGSSNEKLFF. The nucleotides are TGCGCCAGCAGCTTAGTTGGCAGCTCTAATGAAAAACTGTTTTTT. Recombination joined TRBV5-1 with TRBJ1-4; no D segment can be confidently identified. The trim is 2 bases for V and 3 bases for J, with a gap of 11 bases between the germline ends. The germline V gene provides CDR1 SGHRS and CDR2 YFSETQ. The CDR3 contains 15 residues, cysteine and phenylalanine counted. The kept DNA is CDR3 alone, 45 bases in frame from the first base.